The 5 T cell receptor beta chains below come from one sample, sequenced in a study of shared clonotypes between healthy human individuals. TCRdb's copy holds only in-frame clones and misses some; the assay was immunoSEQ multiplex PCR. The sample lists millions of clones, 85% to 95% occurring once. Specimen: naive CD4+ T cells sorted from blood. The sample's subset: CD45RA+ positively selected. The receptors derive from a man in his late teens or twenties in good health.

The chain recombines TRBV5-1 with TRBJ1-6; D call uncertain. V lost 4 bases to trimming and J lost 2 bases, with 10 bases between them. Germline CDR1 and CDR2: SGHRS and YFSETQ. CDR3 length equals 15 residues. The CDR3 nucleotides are TGCGCCAGCAGCCCTATGGAAACCTATAATTCACCCCTCCACTTT. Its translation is CASSPMETYNSPLHF.

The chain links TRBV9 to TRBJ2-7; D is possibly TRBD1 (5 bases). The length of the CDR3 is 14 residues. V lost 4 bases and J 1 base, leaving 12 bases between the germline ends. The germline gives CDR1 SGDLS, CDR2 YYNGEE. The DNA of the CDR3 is TGTGCCAGCAGCCCCAGGGTAGTTTCCTACGAGCAGTACTTC. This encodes CASSPRVVSYEQYF. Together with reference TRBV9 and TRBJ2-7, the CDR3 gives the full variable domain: DSGVTQTPKHLITATGQRVTLRCSPRSGDLSVYWYQQSLDQGLQFLIQYYNGEERAKGNILERFSAQQFPDLHSELNLSSLELGDSALYFCASSPRVVSYEQYFGPGTRLTVT.

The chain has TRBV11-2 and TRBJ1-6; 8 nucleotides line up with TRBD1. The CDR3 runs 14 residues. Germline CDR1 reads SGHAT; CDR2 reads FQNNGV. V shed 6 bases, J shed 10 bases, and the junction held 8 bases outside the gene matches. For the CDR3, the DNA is TGTGCCAGCAGTATCACCAGGGGGCGATCACCCCTCCACTTT. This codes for CASSITRGRSPLHF.

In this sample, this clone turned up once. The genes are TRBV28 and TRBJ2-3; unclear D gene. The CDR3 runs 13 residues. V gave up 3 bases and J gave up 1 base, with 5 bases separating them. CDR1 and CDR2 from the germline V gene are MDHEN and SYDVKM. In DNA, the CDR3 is TGTGCCAGCAGTTTGTGGGGCACAGATACGCAGTATTTT. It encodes CASSLWGTDTQYF.

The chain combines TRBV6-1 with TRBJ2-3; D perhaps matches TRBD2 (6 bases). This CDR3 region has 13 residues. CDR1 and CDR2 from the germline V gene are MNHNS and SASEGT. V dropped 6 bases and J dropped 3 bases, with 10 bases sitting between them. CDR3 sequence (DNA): TGTGCCAGCAGGCGGAGGGCTACAGATACGCAGTATTTT. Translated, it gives CASRRRATDTQYF.